The 17 T cell receptor beta chains below were found in one sample sequenced in a study of early T cells in non-severe SARS-CoV-2 infection. One entry per CDR3 protein results from TCRdb running MiXCR on the 5' RACE reads. This sample has roughly 75,000 distinct CDR3 sequences, with around 10% found just once. The sequencing sample was made of whole blood. These receptor sequences come from an adult who was a healthcare worker with PCR-confirmed SARS-CoV-2 infection or an uninfected control (not recorded which).

In this sample, this clonotype turned up a few times. The junction differs from germline at one of its ends, possibly a read error. The chain uses TRBV5-1 and TRBJ1-2; no clear D gene. This CDR3 has 13 residues. Germline CDR1 SGHRS, CDR2 YFSETQ. CDR3 region: CASSLGDNDGYTF. DNA for the CDR3: TGCGCCAGCAGCTTGGGAGATAACGATGGCTACACCTTC.

This clonotype occurred many times. The V gene is TRBV20-1, the J gene TRBJ1-2; D uncertain. Germline assignment: CDR1 DFQATT and CDR2 SNEGSKA (reference sequence). Trimming removed 3 bases at V and 6 bases at J, with 14 bases between. There are 13 residues in the CDR3. The CDR3 nucleotides are TGCAGTGCTAGCGGGGAATTCGACCATGGCTACACCTTC. Residues: CSASGEFDHGYTF.

The chain has TRBV11-2 and TRBJ1-1; D unresolved. This CDR3 is 14 amino acids long. Germline V lookup: CDR1 SGHAT, CDR2 FQNNGV. Trimming removed 3 bases at V and 2 bases at J, with 10 bases between. CDR3 DNA: TGTGCCAGCAGCTTTAGAAGCCTTAACACTGAAGCTTTCTTT. This translates into CASSFRSLNTEAFF.

This chain connects TRBV20-1 to TRBJ2-3, with D perhaps matching TRBD1 or TRBD2 (6 bases each). CDR3 length: 15 amino acids. From germline, CDR1 is DFQATT and CDR2 SNEGSKA (reference sequence). Between the trimmed V and J ends, which lost 3 bases and 1 base, there was a span of 14 bases. The CDR3 DNA reads as TGCAGTGCTAGCATACCGGGGGCCCGCACAGATACGCAGTATTTT. Encoded protein: CSASIPGARTDTQYF.

In this sample, this clonotype turned up many times. The V and J genes are TRBV6-5 and TRBJ2-1; D is tentatively TRBD1 or TRBD2 (5 bases each). Per the germline V gene, CDR1 is MNHEY and CDR2 is SVGAGI. This CDR3 has 16 amino acids. V lost 4 bases, J lost 0 bases, and 13 bases lay in between. Here the CDR3 reads CASSSRGASSYNEQFF. CDR3 DNA sequence: TGTGCCAGCAGTTCGAGAGGGGCTAGCTCCTACAATGAGCAGTTCTTC.

This clonotype turned up a few times. The chain couples TRBV19 to TRBJ2-7; 9 nucleotides agree with TRBD1. Germline values: CDR1 LNHDA, CDR2 SQIVND (reference sequence). V was pared by 4 bases and J by 7 bases, with 14 bases of the junction left unmatched. The CDR3 runs 16 residues. Here the CDR3 reads CASSTLTGQGAWEQYF. CDR3 bases: TGTGCCAGTAGTACCCTGACGGGACAGGGCGCGTGGGAGCAGTACTTC.

In its sample, this clonotype was seen a few times. The CDR3 sequence is CAIRQGDTQYF. In nucleotides, the CDR3 is TGTGCCATCAGACAGGGAGATACGCAGTATTTT. The chain carries TRBV10-3 and TRBJ2-3; D possibly corresponds to TRBD1 (6 bases). The CDR3 extends over 11 amino acids. The germline CDR1 and CDR2 sequences are ENHRY and SYGVKD. Between the trimmed V and J ends, which lost 6 bases and 5 bases, there was a span of 6 bases.

This clonotype was observed at least ten times. J is TRBJ1-1 and V is TRBV2; 10 bases agree with TRBD1. Germline V gene sequence: CDR1 SNHLY, CDR2 FYNNEI. V lost 6 bases, J lost 3 bases, and 7 bases stayed unmatched. The CDR3 has 15 amino acids. The CDR3 region has the DNA TGTGCCAGCAGCGTAACAGGACAGGGGGACACTGAAGCTTTCTTT. Translation gives CASSVTGQGDTEAFF.

This clonotype was recorded many times. The chain joins TRBV12-3 or TRBV12-4 to TRBJ1-2; D remains unclear. This CDR3 spans 12 amino acids. Trimming left V 6 bases short and J 5 bases short, with 10 bases between. CDR3 sequence (DNA): TGTGCCAGCAGCCATCCTATGTATGGCTACACCTTC. Protein sequence: CASSHPMYGYTF.

Ten or more counts support this clonotype. CDR3 loop: CASSPRDRGRGNEQFF. DNA of the CDR3: TGTGCCAGCAGTCCGAGGGACAGGGGACGGGGCAATGAGCAGTTCTTC. The rearrangement joins TRBV27 to TRBJ2-1; 10 bases fit TRBD1. Germline V gene data show CDR1 as MNHEY and CDR2 as SMNVEV (reference sequence). This CDR3 has 16 amino acids. V trimming: 5 bases; J trimming: 6 bases; junction bases outside the gene matches: 10.

This clonotype was picked up many times. The V gene is TRBV6-6, the J gene TRBJ1-2; 12 bases align to TRBD1. Losses at the gene ends were 2 bases for V and 4 bases for J; bases not matched to a gene: 14. This CDR3 region has 19 residues. Germline V lookup: CDR1 MNHNY, CDR2 SVGAGI (reference sequence). CDR3 bases: TGTGCCAGCAGTTACATCGGCGGGACAGGGGGCAGACCGGGCTATGGCTACACCTTC. This sequence encodes CASSYIGGTGGRPGYGYTF.

The chain combines TRBV15 with TRBJ2-1; D is perhaps TRBD1 or TRBD2 (5 bases each). V was shortened by 5 bases and J by 5 bases, with 13 bases between the two germline ends. The germline gives CDR1 LNHNV, CDR2 YYDKDF (reference sequence). The length of the CDR3 is 14 residues. This chain's CDR3 is CATSGGPMDNEQFF. CDR3 nucleotides: TGTGCCACCAGCGGGGGTCCTATGGACAATGAGCAGTTCTTC.

The rearrangement links TRBV2 to TRBJ2-2; 12 positions agree with TRBD1. J was trimmed by 4 bases and V by 10 bases; bases with no gene match: 7. The CDR3 consists of 15 residues. Germline V CDR1 and CDR2: SNHLY, FYNNEI. CDR3 DNA: TGTGCCACGACGGGACAGGGGGCGGGCACCGGGGAGCTGTTTTTT. It specifies CATTGQGAGTGELFF.

The table lists this clonotype with many counts. This chain links TRBV20-1 with TRBJ2-2; a possible D gene is TRBD1 (6 bases). CDR3 length equals 15 residues. V gave up 5 bases and J gave up 4 bases, with 17 bases separating them. In germline, CDR1 is DFQATT, CDR2 SNEGSKA (reference sequence). The CDR3 here is CSASDRLTATGELFF. The CDR3 DNA sequence: TGCAGTGCTTCCGACAGGCTGACGGCCACCGGGGAGCTGTTTTTT.

This clonotype has a handful of counts. The V and J genes are TRBV18 and TRBJ2-3; maybe TRBD2 (6 bases). The CDR3 is 15 amino acids. The V gene lost 0 bases and the J gene lost 4 bases, with 11 bases spanning the gap. Per germline, CDR1 KGHSH and CDR2 LQKENI. CDR3 region: CASSPPNGGADTQYF. CDR3 bases: TGTGCCAGCTCACCACCTAACGGGGGAGCAGATACGCAGTATTTT.

J is TRBJ1-2 and V is TRBV10-3; D ambiguous. The CDR3 sequence is 16 residues long. Germline CDR1 ENHRY, CDR2 SYGVKD. Trimming took 2 bases from V and 0 from J, leaving 13 bases between them. CDR3 amino acids: CAISERSAATNYGYTF. CDR3 coding DNA: TGTGCCATCAGTGAGAGGTCGGCAGCTACTAACTATGGCTACACCTTC.

The sample holds many counts of this clonotype. This sequence joins TRBV20-1 and TRBJ2-1; TRBD1 is a possible D gene (5 bases). This CDR3 is 14 amino acids long. Trimming removed 4 bases at V and 7 bases at J, with 17 bases between. The germline CDR1 and CDR2 sequences are DFQATT and SNEGSKA (reference sequence). CDR3 nucleotide sequence: TGCAGTGCTATCGAGACAGTCAAGGGAAATGAGCAGTTCTTC. It translates to CSAIETVKGNEQFF.